This T cell receptor (beta chain) is drawn from a study of T-cell reconstitution after alpha-beta-depleted transplantation in children. This clonotype appeared a few times. The CDR3 spans 12 residues. The germline V and J ends were trimmed by 1 base and 6 bases, with 4 bases remaining between them. Germline-derived CDR1 and CDR2 are SGHRS and YFSETQ. For TCRbeta, the library was prepared with unique molecular identifiers. Each CDR3 protein is one row after TCRdb ran MiXCR on the PCR reads. The repertoire holds approximately 240,000 distinct CDR3 sequences, with roughly 9% as singletons. The sequence was obtained from a human donor who donated a stem cell graft to a child with acute lymphoblastic leukemia. The chain employs TRBV5-1 and TRBJ2-2, with D unclear. The sample here was PBMCs from the stem cell graft donor, taken from the stem cell graft. The CDR3 sequence: CASSLKAGELFF. CDR3 DNA sequence: TGCGCCAGCAGCTTGAAGGCCGGGGAGCTGTTTTTT.